This entry lists 32 T cell receptor beta chains sequenced from one sample in a study of siplizumab effects on memory and regulatory T cells. The data were produced by immunoSEQ multiplex PCR, yet TCRdb's version contains in-frame clones alone and is incomplete. The repertoire holds roughly 80,000 clones, with roughly 87% as singletons. Sequencing used Tregs sorted from blood. Receptor source: a human donor in good health.

This sequence joins TRBV7-3 and TRBJ2-2, with unresolved D. The CDR3 has 16 amino acids. The V and J ends lost 5 bases and 0 bases respectively, with 13 bases between them. CDR1 is SGHTA, CDR2 FQGTGA, per germline. This chain's CDR3 is CASSPMGFSNTGELFF. The CDR3 DNA sequence: TGTGCCAGCAGCCCCATGGGGTTCTCGAACACCGGGGAGCTGTTTTTT.

V is TRBV28 and J is TRBJ1-2, with D unresolved. Per germline, CDR1 MDHEN and CDR2 SYDVKM. The CDR3 has 13 amino acids. Trimming removed 5 bases at V and 3 bases at J, with 10 bases between. CDR3 protein: CASSPYLYYGYTF. The CDR3 DNA follows: TGTGCCAGCAGTCCTTATTTGTACTATGGCTACACCTTC.

The chain joins TRBV6-5 to TRBJ1-3; D is unresolved. CDR3 length: 16 amino acids. Germline lookup yields CDR1 MNHEY and CDR2 SVGAGI. V was cut by 0 bases and J by 0 bases, with 9 bases left in between. In DNA, the CDR3 is TGTGCCAGCAGTTACTCGACATTCCCCTCTGGAAACACCATATATTTT. Protein product: CASSYSTFPSGNTIYF.

The chain is built from TRBV15 and TRBJ2-1, with 9 bases matching TRBD2. The ends lost 3 bases at V and 4 bases at J; junction bases unmatched: 10. CDR3 length: 17 residues. Germline V gene lookup returns CDR1 LNHNV and CDR2 YYDKDF (reference sequence). The CDR3 spells CATSSGLLAGSYNEQFF. DNA for the CDR3: TGTGCCACCAGCAGTGGACTTCTAGCGGGAAGTTACAATGAGCAGTTCTTC.

The chain recombines TRBV6-6 with TRBJ1-1, with D possibly being TRBD1 (5 bases). The germline gives CDR1 MNHNY, CDR2 SVGAGI (reference sequence). The CDR3 extends over 11 amino acids. V was trimmed by 6 bases and J by 5 bases, leaving 7 bases between them. The CDR3, as DNA: TGTGCCAGCAGGGGACCGACTGAAGCTTTCTTT. It yields the protein CASRGPTEAFF.

This clone was observed a few times. The rearrangement uses TRBV10-2 and TRBJ1-1; D perhaps matches TRBD1 (6 bases). CDR1 is WSHSY, CDR2 SAAADI, per germline. The CDR3 covers 11 residues. Deletions cut 7 bases from V and 6 bases from J, with 9 bases between. CDR3 bases: TGCGCCAGCACCAGGGGCCCTGAAGCTTTCTTT. Translating gives CASTRGPEAFF.

In this sample, this clone turned up once. The chain joins TRBV5-8 to TRBJ2-6, with 10 bases fitting TRBD1. The germline V gene encodes CDR1 SGHTS and CDR2 YDEGEE. The CDR3 loop spans 17 amino acids. J lost 0 bases, V lost 3 bases, and 3 bases had no gene match. CDR3 sequence reads: CASSSGQGISGANVLTF. CDR3 coding DNA: TGTGCCAGCAGCTCGGGACAGGGGATCTCTGGGGCCAACGTCCTGACTTTC.

The table lists this clone with a count of one. The chain carries TRBV5-1 and TRBJ2-7; D might be TRBD2 (6 bases). The CDR3 loop spans 15 amino acids. From germline, CDR1 is SGHRS and CDR2 YFSETQ. Between the trimmed V and J ends, which lost 0 bases and 1 base, there was a span of 11 bases. As DNA, the CDR3 is TGCGCCAGCAGCTTGGAAGGTAGCGGATCCTACGAGCAGTACTTC. Translation: CASSLEGSGSYEQYF.

The chain links TRBV5-5 to TRBJ1-5; D perhaps matches TRBD1 (5 bases). CDR3 length equals 14 residues. In germline, CDR1 is SGHKS, CDR2 YYEKEE (reference sequence). V shed 1 base and J shed 7 bases, with 12 bases lying between them. The chain's CDR3 is CASSLSGGWQPQHF. For the CDR3, the DNA is TGTGCCAGCAGCTTGTCGGGGGGGTGGCAGCCCCAGCATTTT.

This chain links TRBV4-3 with TRBJ2-1, with TRBD2 matching over 11 bases. Germline lookup yields CDR1 LGHNA and CDR2 YSLEER. The CDR3 covers 20 residues. V gave up 2 bases and J gave up 7 bases; unmatched junction bases: 19. In DNA, the CDR3 is TGCGCCAGCAGCCAAAAACTTTCGGGGGAATTCAGACTAGCGGGAAATGAGCAGTTCTTC. It encodes CASSQKLSGEFRLAGNEQFF.

This chain links TRBV28 with TRBJ2-4; D gene unclear. The CDR3 contains 14 residues. Trimming stripped 2 bases from V and 7 bases from J, with 12 bases between. The germline gives CDR1 MDHEN, CDR2 SYDVKM. The CDR3 DNA reads as TGTGCCAGCAGTTTACGGGCGTTTGGGAACATTCAGTACTTC. Translated, it gives CASSLRAFGNIQYF.

This clone was detected only once. The chain employs TRBV29-1 and TRBJ2-5; D is uncertain. With the DNA end fitting TRBJ2-7 better, the J assignment may be wrong. The CDR3 is made up of 11 amino acids. Looked up from germline, CDR1 is SQVTM and CDR2 is ANQGSEA. The CDR3 DNA sequence: TGCAGCGTTGAAGTCACCGCCGAGCAGTACTTC. Translation gives CSVEVTAEQYF.

This clone came up many times. The chain has TRBV19 and TRBJ1-3; a possible D gene is TRBD1 (5 bases). The CDR3 sequence is 14 residues long. CDR1 LNHDA and CDR2 SQIVND come from the germline V gene (reference sequence). V was trimmed by 9 bases and J by 0 bases, leaving 12 bases between them. The CDR3: CASQGLSSGNTIYF. CDR3 nucleotide sequence: TGTGCCAGCCAGGGACTGAGCTCTGGAAACACCATATATTTT.

The genes are TRBV11-2 and TRBJ1-1; D is ambiguous. Germline CDR1 reads SGHAT; CDR2 reads FQNNGV. V lost 5 bases and J 7 bases, leaving 14 bases between the germline ends. The CDR3 is made up of 13 amino acids. The CDR3 sequence is CASSPSPGFEAFF. The CDR3 region has the DNA TGTGCCAGCAGCCCATCTCCGGGCTTTGAAGCTTTCTTT.

The chain joins TRBV6-5 to TRBJ1-5; weak D call: TRBD1 (6 bases). V was pared by 6 bases and J by 6 bases, with 15 bases between. The CDR3 covers 14 residues. The germline V gene encodes CDR1 MNHEY and CDR2 SVGAGI. CDR3 residues: CASRPGTSVQPQHF. CDR3 sequence (DNA): TGTGCCAGCAGACCCGGGACATCGGTTCAGCCCCAGCATTTT.

The chain has TRBV29-1 and TRBJ2-5, with D hard to call. CDR1 is SQVTM, CDR2 ANQGSEA, per germline. Trimming pared 3 bases from V and 5 bases from J, leaving 16 bases between. The CDR3 is 14 amino acids. This CDR3 is CSVDRLGNWETQYF. The CDR3 DNA reads TGCAGCGTTGACAGGTTGGGAAATTGGGAGACCCAGTACTTC.

The rearrangement links TRBV7-2 to TRBJ2-7; tentative D call: TRBD2 (5 bases). Germline V gene data show CDR1 as SGHTA and CDR2 as FQGNSA. The CDR3 runs 13 residues. Trimming took off 5 bases at V and 2 bases at J, with 10 bases between the two ends. This chain's CDR3 is CASSLRTAYEQYF. The CDR3, as DNA: TGTGCCAGCAGCCTAAGGACTGCCTACGAGCAGTACTTC.

This chain uses TRBV5-1 with TRBJ2-5; 7 positions agree with TRBD2. The CDR3 is made up of 13 amino acids. Looked up from germline, CDR1 is SGHRS and CDR2 is YFSETQ. Trimming removed 0 bases from V and 5 bases from J; junction bases left unmatched: 1. The CDR3 sequence: CASSLVGGETQYF. The CDR3 DNA is TGCGCCAGCAGCTTGGTCGGGGGGGAGACCCAGTACTTC.

The chain employs TRBV5-1 and TRBJ1-5; the match to TRBD1 covers 7 bases. Unmatched junction bases numbered 6, after V lost 7 bases and J lost 5 bases. Germline V gives CDR1 SGHRS, CDR2 YFSETQ. The CDR3 covers 13 residues. This CDR3 reads CASSRDSHQPQHF. In nucleotides, the CDR3 is TGCGCCAGCTCCCGGGACAGTCATCAGCCCCAGCATTTT.

The gene calls are TRBV5-4 and TRBJ2-3; TRBD1 matches 7 bases. V was pared by 1 base and J by 6 bases, with 11 bases of the junction left unmatched. Germline V gene lookup returns CDR1 SGHNT and CDR2 YYREEE (reference sequence). The CDR3 runs to 16 residues. The CDR3 DNA is TGTGCCAGCAGCTTGTGGGGAAGGGGGCAGTCGGATACGCAGTATTTT. Its translation is CASSLWGRGQSDTQYF. Filled out from reference TRBV5-4 and TRBJ2-3, the complete variable domain reads ETGVTQSPTHLIKTRGQQVTLRCSSQSGHNTVSWYQQALGQGPQFIFQYYREEENGRGNFPPRFSGLQFPNYSSELNVNALELDDSALYLCASSLWGRGQSDTQYFGPGTRLTVL.

DNA of the CDR3: TGCGCCAGCAGCCAAGACAGGGGTTATGCTGGGGCCAACGTCCTGACTTTC. This encodes CASSQDRGYAGANVLTF. J is TRBJ2-6 and V is TRBV4-3; D possibly corresponds to TRBD1 (6 bases). This CDR3 has 17 amino acids. The ends were cut back, 0 bases at V and 2 bases at J, with 11 bases in the middle. Germline loops: CDR1 LGHNA, CDR2 YSLEER.

The chain is built from TRBV5-1 and TRBJ1-6; D is ambiguous. The V and J ends lost 0 bases and 7 bases respectively, with 11 bases between them. Germline CDR1 is SGHRS and CDR2 is YFSETQ. The CDR3 runs 15 residues. In DNA form, the CDR3 reads TGCGCCAGCAGCTTGGGTTTAGGGAGCAATTCACCCCTCCACTTT. It translates to CASSLGLGSNSPLHF.

The rearrangement uses TRBV5-1 and TRBJ1-1; possible D gene TRBD1, 5 bases. The V end was cut by 6 bases, the J end by 1 base, with 10 bases between. The CDR3 spans 13 residues. Germline V gene lookup returns CDR1 SGHRS and CDR2 YFSETQ. In DNA form, the CDR3 reads TGCGCCAGCATGGGGGTGGGGAACACTGAAGCTTTCTTT. This encodes CASMGVGNTEAFF.

The V call is TRBV7-6, the J call TRBJ2-1; D is unclear. The CDR3 extends over 14 amino acids. Trimming took 1 base from V and 4 from J, leaving 8 bases between them. In germline, CDR1 is SGHVS, CDR2 FNYEAQ. CDR3 amino acids: CASSLGPAYNEQFF. CDR3 coding DNA: TGTGCCAGCAGCTTAGGACCAGCTTACAATGAGCAGTTCTTC.

The V and J genes are TRBV19 and TRBJ2-2, with TRBD2 identical over 8 bases. This CDR3 is built from 15 residues. CDR1 and CDR2 from the germline V gene are LNHDA and SQIVND (reference sequence). J gave up 6 bases and V 7 bases, and 10 bases lay outside the gene matches. CDR3 DNA sequence: TGTGCCAGTACCAGTATGGGACTAGTGGCCGGGGAGCTGTTTTTT. It is translated as CASTSMGLVAGELFF.

This clone was detected only once. V gene TRBV7-2 combines with J gene TRBJ2-2; the D is unclear. Trimming cost V 0 bases and J 2 bases, with 10 bases left between them. The CDR3 totals 16 residues. Germline CDR1 SGHTA, CDR2 FQGNSA. CDR3 nucleotide sequence: TGTGCCAGCAGCTTAGCATTTTGGGGTAACACCGGGGAGCTGTTTTTT. It codes for CASSLAFWGNTGELFF.

The chain couples TRBV6-1 to TRBJ2-3; the D gene could be TRBD1 or TRBD2 (6 bases each). Trimming removed 2 bases from V and 1 base from J, with 7 bases in between. Germline CDR1 reads MNHNS; CDR2 reads SASEGT. The CDR3 consists of 14 residues. CDR3: CASSERGRTDTQYF. In nucleotides, the CDR3 is TGTGCCAGCAGTGAACGGGGGCGCACAGATACGCAGTATTTT.

V gene TRBV5-4 combines with J gene TRBJ2-1; 7 bases are shared with TRBD1. The junction had 9 bases not matched to a gene; V was cut back by 4 bases and J by 5 bases. The CDR3 runs to 15 residues. The germline CDR1 and CDR2 sequences are SGHNT and YYREEE (reference sequence). In nucleotides, the CDR3 is TGTGCCAGCAGCCCACCGGGACAGTCTAACAATGAGCAGTTCTTC. Encoded protein: CASSPPGQSNNEQFF. Drawing the rest from reference TRBV5-4 and TRBJ2-1, the complete variable domain is ETGVTQSPTHLIKTRGQQVTLRCSSQSGHNTVSWYQQALGQGPQFIFQYYREEENGRGNFPPRFSGLQFPNYSSELNVNALELDDSALYLCASSPPGQSNNEQFFGPGTRLTVL.

The chain uses TRBV30 and TRBJ1-2; TRBD1 might be the D (6 bases). Germline V gene data show CDR1 as GTSNPN and CDR2 as SVGIG (reference sequence). The CDR3 is 17 amino acids. V lost 4 bases and J lost 0, with 21 bases in between. The CDR3 DNA reads as TGTGCCTGGACCCTCCTGTCTTACAGGGCGACTAACTATGGCTACACCTTC. Translation: CAWTLLSYRATNYGYTF.

The gene calls are TRBV5-1 and TRBJ2-7; 9 nucleotides line up with TRBD2. Germline lookup yields CDR1 SGHRS and CDR2 YFSETQ. There are 16 residues in the CDR3. V shed 4 bases, J shed 4 bases, and the junction held 12 bases outside the gene matches. CDR3 in DNA: TGCGCCAGCAGCCCGATAGGGGTAGCGGGAGAATACGAGCAGTACTTC. Translation: CASSPIGVAGEYEQYF.

At least ten counts were recorded for this clone. V usage is TRBV7-9 and J usage is TRBJ1-1; 7 bases match TRBD1. Germline V gene lookup returns CDR1 SEHNR and CDR2 FQNEAQ (reference sequence). The J segment lost 4 bases and the V segment lost 5 bases, leaving 4 bases of the junction unmatched. This CDR3 has 13 residues. CDR3 nucleotides: TGTGCCAGCAGCCTCAGGGGGGGCACTGAAGCTTTCTTT. This translates into CASSLRGGTEAFF.

This clone ranks as medium-sized. The genes are TRBV5-1 and TRBJ2-7, with 8 bases lining up with TRBD1. V lost 3 bases and J lost 2; bases outside the gene matches: 4. CDR1 is SGHRS and CDR2 is YFSETQ in the germline V gene. The CDR3 totals 14 residues. The CDR3 sequence is CASSWGQEAYEQYF. CDR3 in DNA: TGCGCCAGCAGCTGGGGACAGGAGGCCTACGAGCAGTACTTC.